The TCR beta chain described here comes from a study of cytotoxic CD8 clonotypes in ibrutinib-treated CLL. V lost 3 bases, J lost 7 bases, and 15 bases lay in between. The CDR3 has 15 amino acids. Germline V CDR1 and CDR2: LNHNV, YYDKDF (reference sequence). Clones were read by immunoSEQ multiplex PCR, and TCRdb kept only the in-frame ones, dropping some. The sample lists some 92,000 clones, more than 70% occurring once. The sequencing here drew on PBMCs, taken after 24 months of ibrutinib treatment. This chain connects TRBV15 to TRBJ2-2; D gene unclear. The clonotype originates from a human donor with chronic lymphocytic leukemia. The CDR3 DNA reads TGTGCCACCAGCAGTAGGACGCAACTGGGCGGGGAGCTGTTTTTT. Its protein is CATSSRTQLGGELFF.